The entry below describes one T cell receptor beta chain. The antigen is undetermined. The data are from a study of immune cell composition in non-small cell lung cancer. The study's findings and limits: Top 10 clone scores and clonality were higher in squamous than adenocarcinoma. It was not proven that tumour-reactive clones equal dominant tumour-associated clones. Adenocarcinomas with higher top tumour-associated clone frequency had more reactive TILs. Clones >0.5% enriched in tumour were rarer in adenocarcinoma (around 33%) than squamous (roughly 75%).

Libraries were prepared by immunoSEQ multiplex PCR; TCRdb keeps only in-frame clonotypes and omits some of them. The data show a few thousand clones, with about 78% seen just once and more than 15% held by the top ten. The V gene's germline CDR1 is SGHTA and CDR2 FQGTGA. The CDR3 has 16 residues. Trimming cost V 1 base and J 0 bases, with 11 bases left between them. What was sequenced was lung tumor tissue. V and J are TRBV7-3 and TRBJ2-3; D perhaps matches TRBD1 (6 bases). The source is a human donor with non-small cell lung cancer. In DNA form, the CDR3 reads TGTGCCAGCAGCTTAATTCACACAGGGAGCACAGATACGCAGTATTTT. It codes for CASSLIHTGSTDTQYF.